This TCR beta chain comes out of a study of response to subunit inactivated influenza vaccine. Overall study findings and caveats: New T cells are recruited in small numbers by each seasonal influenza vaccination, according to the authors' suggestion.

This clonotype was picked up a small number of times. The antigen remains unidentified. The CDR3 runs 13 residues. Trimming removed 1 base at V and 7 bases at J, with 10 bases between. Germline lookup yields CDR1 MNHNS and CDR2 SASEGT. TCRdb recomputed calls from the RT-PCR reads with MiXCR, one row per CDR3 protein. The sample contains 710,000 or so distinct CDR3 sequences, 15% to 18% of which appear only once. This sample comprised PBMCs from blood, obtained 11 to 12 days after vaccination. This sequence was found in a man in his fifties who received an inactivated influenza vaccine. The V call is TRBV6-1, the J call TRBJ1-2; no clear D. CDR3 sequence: CASSEGGVRGYTF. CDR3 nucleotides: TGTGCCAGCAGTGAAGGCGGGGTGCGTGGCTACACCTTC.